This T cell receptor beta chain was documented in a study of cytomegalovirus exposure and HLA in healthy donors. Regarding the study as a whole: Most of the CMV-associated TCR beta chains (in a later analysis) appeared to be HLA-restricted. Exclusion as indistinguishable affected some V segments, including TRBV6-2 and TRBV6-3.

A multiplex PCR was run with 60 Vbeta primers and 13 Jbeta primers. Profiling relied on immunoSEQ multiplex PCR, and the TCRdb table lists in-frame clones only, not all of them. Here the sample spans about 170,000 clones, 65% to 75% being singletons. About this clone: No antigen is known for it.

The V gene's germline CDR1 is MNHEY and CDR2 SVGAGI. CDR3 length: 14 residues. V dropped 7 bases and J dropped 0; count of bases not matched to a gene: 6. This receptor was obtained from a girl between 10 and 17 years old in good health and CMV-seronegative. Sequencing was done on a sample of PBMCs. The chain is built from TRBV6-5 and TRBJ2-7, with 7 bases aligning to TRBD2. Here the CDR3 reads CASNQAGSSYEQYF. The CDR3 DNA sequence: TGTGCCAGCAACCAAGCGGGGTCCTCCTACGAGCAGTACTTC.